One and the same sample provided the 21 T cell receptor beta chains below, sequenced in a study of cytomegalovirus exposure and HLA in healthy donors. The PCR used 60 Vbeta and 13 Jbeta primers. Clones were read by immunoSEQ multiplex PCR, and TCRdb kept only the in-frame ones, dropping some. Altogether over 150,000 clones are present, around 81% being singletons, with the ten largest covering about 2.2%. Material: PBMCs. These receptor sequences come from a woman aged 30 to 39 in good health and CMV-seronegative.

The V and J genes are TRBV7-9 and TRBJ1-1; the D gene is possibly TRBD1 (5 bases). Trimming left V 5 bases short and J 3 bases short, with 19 bases between. Germline CDR1 SEHNR, CDR2 FQNEAQ (reference sequence). The CDR3 runs to 16 residues. The CDR3 region is CASSPFGRGGYTEAFF. CDR3 DNA sequence: TGTGCCAGCAGCCCCTTTGGGAGGGGTGGTTACACTGAAGCTTTCTTT.

This rearrangement joins TRBV29-1 to TRBJ2-7; 7 bases match TRBD1. Per the germline V gene, CDR1 is SQVTM and CDR2 is ANQGSEA. V shed 0 bases, J shed 3 bases, and the junction held 17 bases outside the gene matches. This CDR3 has 18 residues. CDR3 bases: TGCAGCGTTGAAGATTCCGGCGACAGGGCGCTTTTAATCTACGAGCAGTACTTC. This codes for CSVEDSGDRALLIYEQYF.

This clone was seen a single time. The chain recombines TRBV7-2 with TRBJ2-7; no clear D gene. CDR3 size: 16 residues. Deletions cut 0 bases from V and 5 bases from J, with 17 bases between. Germline V gives CDR1 SGHTA, CDR2 FQGNSA. The CDR3 coding sequence is TGTGCCAGCAGCTTAGCGCGGAATAGCCCCCTCCACGAGCAGTACTTC. It codes for CASSLARNSPLHEQYF.

This clone was counted between two and nine times. The chain employs TRBV6-1 and TRBJ2-7; tentative D call: TRBD1 (5 bases). Germline-derived CDR1 and CDR2 are MNHNS and SASEGT. Trimming left V 8 bases short and J 5 bases short, with 22 bases between. The CDR3 is 15 residues long. CDR3 sequence (DNA): TGTGCCAGCCATAAAGCCCCTCAGGGTAGCCACGAGCAGTACTTC. Its translation is CASHKAPQGSHEQYF.

The chain links TRBV12-2 to TRBJ2-2; the D call TRBD2 from the table was never checked on the DNA. TRBV12-2 is a pseudogene segment. The CDR3 is made up of 18 amino acids. The CDR3 here is CASRFRLSLGGQTGELFF. CDR3 sequence (DNA): TGTGCAAGTCGCTTTCGACTTAGCTTGGGGGGGCAGACCGGGGAGCTGTTTTTT.

The chain is built from TRBV4-3 and TRBJ2-2, with D perhaps matching TRBD2 (6 bases). This CDR3 is 17 amino acids long. Germline assignment: CDR1 LGHNA and CDR2 YSLEER. V gave up 2 bases and J gave up 2 bases, with 15 bases separating them. The CDR3 bases are TGCGCCAGCAGCCAATACCCCCCGGGGGTTAACACCGGGGAGCTGTTTTTT. This sequence encodes CASSQYPPGVNTGELFF.

The chain has TRBV11-2 and TRBJ2-1, with D perhaps matching TRBD2 (5 bases). This CDR3 has 15 residues. From germline, CDR1 is SGHAT and CDR2 FQNNGV. V was cut by 6 bases and J by 0 bases, with 12 bases left in between. CDR3 in amino acids: CASRKVGSSYNEQFF. CDR3 sequence (DNA): TGTGCCAGCAGAAAGGTGGGGAGCTCCTACAATGAGCAGTTCTTC.

The CDR3 nucleotides are TGCGCCAGCAGCCAAGATTTCAGGGGTCGGAGTGAAGCTTTCTTT. Residues: CASSQDFRGRSEAFF. The chain is built from TRBV4-3 and TRBJ1-1; TRBD1 might be the D (6 bases). The CDR3 runs to 15 residues. V was cut by 0 bases and J by 7 bases, with 15 bases left in between. CDR1 and CDR2 (germline): LGHNA, YSLEER.

This chain uses TRBV5-5 with TRBJ1-1, with TRBD1 matching 7 bases. Germline lookup yields CDR1 SGHKS and CDR2 YYEKEE (reference sequence). With 5 bases clipped from V and 8 bases from J, the junction kept 6 bases outside the gene matches. The CDR3 runs 12 residues. This CDR3 is CASSFGTAEAFF. For the CDR3, the DNA is TGTGCCAGCAGTTTTGGGACAGCCGAAGCTTTCTTT.

The rearrangement joins TRBV4-3 to TRBJ2-1, with D possibly matching TRBD2 (5 bases). This CDR3 is built from 15 residues. Germline CDR1 reads LGHNA; CDR2 reads YSLEER. V was cut by 0 bases and J by 3 bases, with 9 bases left in between. The DNA of the CDR3 is TGCGCCAGCAGCCAAGAGGTAGGGAGCTACAATGAGCAGTTCTTC. Encoded protein: CASSQEVGSYNEQFF.

The rearrangement uses TRBV19 and TRBJ2-1, with TRBD1 matching over 10 bases. This CDR3 is built from 16 residues. Unmatched junction bases numbered 12, after V lost 6 bases and J lost 7 bases. CDR1 is LNHDA, CDR2 SQIVND, per germline (reference sequence). CDR3 region: CASRGTAGQGGNEQFF. The CDR3 DNA sequence: TGTGCCAGTAGAGGCACCGCCGGACAGGGGGGTAATGAGCAGTTCTTC.

The rearrangement links TRBV11-2 to TRBJ1-6; D ambiguous. This CDR3 has 14 residues. Per the germline V gene, CDR1 is SGHAT and CDR2 is FQNNGV. Trimming left V 1 base short and J 9 bases short, with 10 bases between. The CDR3 reads CASSLVADGSPLHF. Written as DNA, the CDR3 is TGTGCCAGCAGCTTAGTAGCCGACGGTTCACCCCTCCACTTT.

The chain links TRBV11-3 to TRBJ2-3; D is unresolved. CDR3 size: 13 residues. Germline-derived CDR1 and CDR2 are SGHNT and YENEEA. Trimming stripped 4 bases from V and 3 bases from J, with 8 bases between. The CDR3 DNA reads as TGTGCCAGCAGCTCCCCTCGGACAGATACGCAGTATTTT. It translates to CASSSPRTDTQYF.

V gene TRBV2 combines with J gene TRBJ2-5; the match to TRBD2 covers 13 bases. V shed 8 bases, J shed 5 bases, and the junction held 11 bases outside the gene matches. From germline, CDR1 is SNHLY and CDR2 FYNNEI. This CDR3 has 16 amino acids. CDR3 bases: TGTGCCAGCCCCGGACTAGCGGGAGAATGGGAGGAGACCCAGTACTTC. Its translation is CASPGLAGEWEETQYF.

The chain uses TRBV9 and TRBJ2-1; D is perhaps TRBD1 (5 bases). Trimming stripped 4 bases from V and 0 bases from J, with 11 bases between. The CDR3 is made up of 15 amino acids. Germline values: CDR1 SGDLS, CDR2 YYNGEE. CDR3 sequence reads: CASSPWGYSYNEQFF. The CDR3 DNA reads TGTGCCAGCAGCCCGTGGGGCTACTCCTACAATGAGCAGTTCTTC.

The chain recombines TRBV28 with TRBJ2-1; TRBD1 matches 7 bases. The CDR3 consists of 15 residues. V lost 7 bases, J lost 7 bases, and 13 bases stayed unmatched. CDR1 MDHEN and CDR2 SYDVKM come from the germline V gene. The CDR3 coding sequence is TGTGCCAGCACCCGAGGGCAGGGGGTAAGGAATGAGCAGTTCTTC. As protein: CASTRGQGVRNEQFF.

This sequence joins TRBV27 and TRBJ2-1, with a weak D call TRBD2 (8 bases). The V and J ends lost 5 bases and 3 bases respectively, with 26 bases between them. Per germline, CDR1 MNHEY and CDR2 SMNVEV (reference sequence). The CDR3 loop spans 19 amino acids. The CDR3 loop reads CASSITGAISLAGYNEQFF. DNA of the CDR3: TGTGCCAGCAGTATAACAGGGGCAATCTCTCTAGCGGGCTACAATGAGCAGTTCTTC.

The chain is built from TRBV19 and TRBJ2-2; a weak D match, TRBD1 (5 bases). Germline CDR1 reads LNHDA; CDR2 reads SQIVND (reference sequence). V was shortened by 6 bases and J by 3 bases, with 14 bases between the two germline ends. The CDR3 spans 15 residues. The CDR3 here is CASRQDTGYTGELFF. CDR3 sequence (DNA): TGTGCCAGTAGACAGGACACTGGTTACACCGGGGAGCTGTTTTTT. Filled out from reference TRBV19 and TRBJ2-2, the complete variable domain reads DGGITQSPKYLFRKEGQNVTLSCEQNLNHDAMYWYRQDPGQGLRLIYYSQIVNDFQKGDIAEGYSVSREKKESFPLTVTSAQKNPTAFYLCASRQDTGYTGELFFGEGSRLTVL.

CDR3 coding DNA: TGTGCCAGCAGCCTGGGACTACCGAGTGGGGGAGAGACCCAGTACTTC. This gives the protein CASSLGLPSGGETQYF. The J gene is TRBJ2-5, the V gene TRBV14; 7 positions match TRBD2. The CDR3 is 16 amino acids. Germline V CDR1 and CDR2: SGHDN, FVKESK. J lost 4 bases, V lost 4 bases, and 12 bases had no gene match.

The CDR3 nucleotides read TGTGCCTGGAGTGTAGCCTCCTCTGGAAACACCATATATTTT. Its translation: CAWSVASSGNTIYF. The V call is TRBV30, the J call TRBJ1-3; no firm D call. Trimming removed 0 bases from V and 0 bases from J, with 6 bases in between. CDR1 is GTSNPN, CDR2 SVGIG, per germline (reference sequence). This CDR3 has 14 residues. Combining the CDR3 with reference TRBV30 and TRBJ1-3 gives the whole variable domain SQTIHQWPATLVQPVGSPLSLECTVEGTSNPNLYWYRQAAGRGLQLLFYSVGIGQISSEVPQNLSASRPQDRQFILSSKKLLLSDSGFYLCAWSVASSGNTIYFGEGSWLTVV.

The chain combines TRBV7-6 with TRBJ2-1; TRBD2 aligns across 8 bases. CDR1 and CDR2 (germline): SGHVS, FNYEAQ. The CDR3 is made up of 15 amino acids. Losses at the gene ends were 8 bases for V and 8 bases for J; bases not matched to a gene: 14. The chain's CDR3 is CASHPALAGNDEQFF. For the CDR3, the DNA is TGTGCCAGCCACCCGGCGCTAGCGGGTAATGATGAGCAGTTCTTC.